This TCR beta chain was captured by sequencing in a study of shared T cell receptors in the human thymus. Assay used: immunoSEQ multiplex PCR; TCRdb lists only in-frame clones, some missing. The sample has roughly 710,000 clones, approximately 85% seen once; the top ten hold roughly 0.01%. CDR1 is MNHNS and CDR2 is SASEGT in the germline V gene. This CDR3 has 13 residues. Trimming removed 4 bases from V and 1 base from J, with 7 bases in between. The data also belong to a second study, concerning human thymus T cells. This second study notes: Thymus specimens were resections from corrective heart surgery. Highly overlapping thymic repertoires in unrelated individuals were reported by related research.

The rearrangement joins TRBV6-1 to TRBJ1-1; no clear D. Material for sequencing was thymocytes. The TCR originated in a girl less than two years old with a congenital heart defect. The CDR3: CASSVIENTEAFF. The CDR3 region has the DNA TGTGCCAGCAGTGTTATAGAGAACACTGAAGCTTTCTTT.